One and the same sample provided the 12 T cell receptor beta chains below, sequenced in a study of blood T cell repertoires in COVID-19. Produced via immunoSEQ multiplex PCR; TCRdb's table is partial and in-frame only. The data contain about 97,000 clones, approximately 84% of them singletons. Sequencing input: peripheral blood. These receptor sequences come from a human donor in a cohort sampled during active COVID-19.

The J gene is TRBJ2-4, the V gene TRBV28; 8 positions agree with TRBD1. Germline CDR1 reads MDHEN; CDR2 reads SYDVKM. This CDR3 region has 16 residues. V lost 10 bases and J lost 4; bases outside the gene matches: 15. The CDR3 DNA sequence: TGTGCCACCAGGGGTACACCCGACAGGGGTAAAAACATTCAGTACTTC. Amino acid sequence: CATRGTPDRGKNIQYF.

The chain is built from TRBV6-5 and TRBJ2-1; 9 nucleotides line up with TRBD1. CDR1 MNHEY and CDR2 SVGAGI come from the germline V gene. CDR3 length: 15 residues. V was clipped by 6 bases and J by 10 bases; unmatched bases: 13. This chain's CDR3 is CASSFDRDRVREQFF. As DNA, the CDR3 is TGTGCCAGCAGCTTCGACCGGGACAGGGTACGAGAGCAGTTCTTC.

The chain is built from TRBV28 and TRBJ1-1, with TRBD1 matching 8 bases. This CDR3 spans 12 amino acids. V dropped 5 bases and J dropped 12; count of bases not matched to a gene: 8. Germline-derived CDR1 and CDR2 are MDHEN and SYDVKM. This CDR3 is CASSISGGMTFF. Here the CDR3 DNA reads TGTGCCAGCAGTATTTCAGGGGGCATGACTTTCTTT.

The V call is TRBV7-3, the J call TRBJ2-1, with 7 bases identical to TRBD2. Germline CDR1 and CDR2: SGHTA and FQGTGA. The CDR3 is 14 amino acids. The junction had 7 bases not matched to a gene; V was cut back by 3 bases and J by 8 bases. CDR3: CASSFGLGHDEQFF. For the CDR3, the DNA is TGTGCCAGCAGCTTCGGACTAGGGCACGATGAGCAGTTCTTC. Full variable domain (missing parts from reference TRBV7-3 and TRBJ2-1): GAGVSQTPSNKVTEKGKYVELRCDPISGHTALYWYRQSLGQGPEFLIYFQGTGAADDSGLPNDRFFAVRPEGSVSTLKIQRTERGDSAVYLCASSFGLGHDEQFFGPGTRLTVL.

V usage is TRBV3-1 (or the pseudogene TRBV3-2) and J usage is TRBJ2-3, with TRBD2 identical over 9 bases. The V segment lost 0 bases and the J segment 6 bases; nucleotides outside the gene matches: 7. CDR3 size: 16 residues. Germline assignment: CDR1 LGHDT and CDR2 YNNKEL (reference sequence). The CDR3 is CASSQERAGGRDTQYF. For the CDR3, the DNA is TGTGCCAGCAGCCAAGAAAGAGCGGGGGGCCGGGATACGCAGTATTTT.

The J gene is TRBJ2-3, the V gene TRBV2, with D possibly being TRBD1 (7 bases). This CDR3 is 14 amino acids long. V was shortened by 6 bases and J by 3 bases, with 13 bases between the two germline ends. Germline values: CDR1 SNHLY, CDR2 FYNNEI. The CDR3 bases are TGTGCCAGCAGGGGGGCAGGGGGGACAGATACGCAGTATTTT. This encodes CASRGAGGTDTQYF.

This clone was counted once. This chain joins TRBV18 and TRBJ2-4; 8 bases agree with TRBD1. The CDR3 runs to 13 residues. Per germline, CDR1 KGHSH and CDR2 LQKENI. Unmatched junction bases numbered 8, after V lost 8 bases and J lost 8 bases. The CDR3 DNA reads TGTGCCAGCCGAATGACAGGGGCGGACATTCAGTACTTC. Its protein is CASRMTGADIQYF. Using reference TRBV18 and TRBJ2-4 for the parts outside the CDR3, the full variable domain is NAGVMQNPRHLVRRRGQEARLRCSPMKGHSHVYWYRQLPEEGLKFMVYLQKENIIDESGMPKERFSAEFPKEGPSILRIQQVVRGDSAAYFCASRMTGADIQYFGAGTRLSVL.

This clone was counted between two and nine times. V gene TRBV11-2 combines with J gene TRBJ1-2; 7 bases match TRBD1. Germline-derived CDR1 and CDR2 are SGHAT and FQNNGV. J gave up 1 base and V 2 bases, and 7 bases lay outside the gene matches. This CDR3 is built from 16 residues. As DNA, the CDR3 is TGTGCCAGCAGCTTATTGACAGGGCCTATTAACTATGGCTACACCTTC. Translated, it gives CASSLLTGPINYGYTF.

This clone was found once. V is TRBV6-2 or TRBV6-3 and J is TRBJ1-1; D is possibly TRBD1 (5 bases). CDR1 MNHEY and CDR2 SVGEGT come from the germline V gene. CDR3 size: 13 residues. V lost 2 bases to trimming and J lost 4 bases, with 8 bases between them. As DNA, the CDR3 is TGTGCCAGCAGTTACCGGGGGACCACTGAAGCTTTCTTT. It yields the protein CASSYRGTTEAFF.

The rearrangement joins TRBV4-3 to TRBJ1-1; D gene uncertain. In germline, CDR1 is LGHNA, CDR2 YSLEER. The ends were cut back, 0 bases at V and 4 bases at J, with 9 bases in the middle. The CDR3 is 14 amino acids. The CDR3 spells CASSQEEVSTEAFF. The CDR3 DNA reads TGCGCCAGCAGCCAAGAAGAGGTGAGCACTGAAGCTTTCTTT.

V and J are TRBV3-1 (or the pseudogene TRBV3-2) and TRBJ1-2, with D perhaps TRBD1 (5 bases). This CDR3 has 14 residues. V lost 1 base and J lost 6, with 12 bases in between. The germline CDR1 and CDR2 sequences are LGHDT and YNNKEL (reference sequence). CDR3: CASSQVARANGYTF. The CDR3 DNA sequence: TGTGCCAGCAGCCAAGTCGCCAGGGCCAATGGCTACACCTTC.

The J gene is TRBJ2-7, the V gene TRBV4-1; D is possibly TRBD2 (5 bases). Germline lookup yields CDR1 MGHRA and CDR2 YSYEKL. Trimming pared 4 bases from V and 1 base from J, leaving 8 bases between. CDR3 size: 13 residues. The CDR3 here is CASSPPGSYEQYF. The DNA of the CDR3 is TGCGCCAGCAGCCCTCCGGGATCCTACGAGCAGTACTTC.